This T cell receptor (beta chain) was retrieved from a study of shared clonotypes between healthy human individuals. Study-wide results and caveats: Among non-shared clonotypes, generation probabilities were lower than among those shared by all four donors. Sequencing of the sorted subsets was shown by rarefaction to be incomplete despite large depth.

The authors split each subset's genomic DNA evenly across several immunoSEQ plates. Data came from immunoSEQ multiplex PCR; TCRdb stores just in-frame clones and leaves some out. The sample has about 580,000 clones; more than 95% are singletons. Naive-designated CD8 cells lacked CD45RO, were positively enriched for CCR7, and omitted terminally differentiated effector memory CD45RA+ cells. The donor population consisted of healthy HIV-negative adults with no recent acute infections or vaccinations. With regard to this clone: What it recognizes is unknown. Other DNA variants within this sample encode the same CDR3.

The CDR3 spans 12 residues. Trimming took off 6 bases at V and 1 base at J, with 10 bases between the two ends. Germline V gives CDR1 SQVTM, CDR2 ANQGSEA. This chain joins TRBV29-1 and TRBJ2-7, with D possibly TRBD1 on 5 matching bases. The sequence derives from a man aged 25 to 40 in good health. Sequencing was done on a sample of naive CD8+ T cells sorted from blood. The CDR3 here is CSVETVSYEQYF. CDR3 nucleotide sequence: TGCAGCGTGGAGACAGTTTCCTACGAGCAGTACTTC.